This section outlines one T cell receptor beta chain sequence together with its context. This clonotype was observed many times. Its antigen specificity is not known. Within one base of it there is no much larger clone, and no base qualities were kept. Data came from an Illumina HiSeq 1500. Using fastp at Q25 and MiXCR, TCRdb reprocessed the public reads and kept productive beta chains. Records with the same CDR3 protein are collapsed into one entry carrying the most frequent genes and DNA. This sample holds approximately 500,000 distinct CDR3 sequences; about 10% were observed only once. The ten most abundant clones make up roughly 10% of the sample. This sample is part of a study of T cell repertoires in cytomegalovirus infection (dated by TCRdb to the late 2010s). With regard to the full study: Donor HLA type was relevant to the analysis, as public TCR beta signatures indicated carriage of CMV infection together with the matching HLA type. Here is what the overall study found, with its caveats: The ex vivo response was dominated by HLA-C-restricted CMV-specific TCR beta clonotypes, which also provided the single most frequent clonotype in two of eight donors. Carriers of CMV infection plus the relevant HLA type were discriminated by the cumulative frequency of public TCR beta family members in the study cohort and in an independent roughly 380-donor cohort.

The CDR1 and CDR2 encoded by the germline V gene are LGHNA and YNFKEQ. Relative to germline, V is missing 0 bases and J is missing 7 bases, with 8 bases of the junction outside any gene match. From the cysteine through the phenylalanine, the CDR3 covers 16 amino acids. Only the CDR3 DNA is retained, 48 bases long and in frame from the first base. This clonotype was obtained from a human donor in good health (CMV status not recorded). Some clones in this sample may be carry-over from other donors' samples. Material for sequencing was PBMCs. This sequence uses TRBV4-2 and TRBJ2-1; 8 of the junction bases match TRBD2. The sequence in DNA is TGTGCCAGCAGCCAAGAGGTAGCGGGACCTGGGAATGAGCAGTTCTTC. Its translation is CASSQEVAGPGNEQFF.